The source of this T cell receptor (beta chain) is a study of shared clonotypes between healthy human individuals. The CDR3 extends over 15 amino acids. V was shortened by 2 bases and J by 0 bases, with 7 bases between the two germline ends. The germline gives CDR1 MDHEN, CDR2 SYDVKM. Points on this clone: The antigen remains unidentified.

Regarding the study as a whole: Generally, naive subsets came out with larger estimated richness than memory subsets.

Sequenced by immunoSEQ multiplex PCR; TCRdb stores in-frame clones only, minus some. The data show about 1 million clones, about three quarters seen once. The sequenced sample consisted of memory CD4+ T cells sorted from blood. Subset reported: CD45RA-negative fraction. The chain combines TRBV28 with TRBJ2-2, with D uncertain. This receptor was taken from a man between 18 and 29 years old in good health. In nucleotides, the CDR3 is TGTGCCAGCAGTTTAATGGGGTCGAACACCGGGGAGCTGTTTTTT. It codes for CASSLMGSNTGELFF.